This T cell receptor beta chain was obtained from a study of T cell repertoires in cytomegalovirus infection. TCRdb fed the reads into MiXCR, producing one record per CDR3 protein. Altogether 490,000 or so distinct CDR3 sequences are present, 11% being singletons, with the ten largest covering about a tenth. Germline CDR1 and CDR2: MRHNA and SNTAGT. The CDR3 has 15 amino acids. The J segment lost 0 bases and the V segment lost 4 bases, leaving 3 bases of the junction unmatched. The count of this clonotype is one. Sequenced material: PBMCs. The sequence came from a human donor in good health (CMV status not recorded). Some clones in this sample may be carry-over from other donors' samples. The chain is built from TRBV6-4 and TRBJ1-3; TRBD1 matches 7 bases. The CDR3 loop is CASSGRDSSGNTIYF. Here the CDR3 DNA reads TGTGCCAGCAGTGGCCGGGACAGCTCTGGAAACACCATATATTTT.